What follows are 8 T cell receptor beta chains derived from one specimen sequenced in a study of cytomegalovirus exposure and HLA in healthy donors (dated by TCRdb to the late 2010s). The library came from the immunoSEQ multiplex PCR assay. The multiplex PCR relied on a mix of 60 forward primers for TCR Vbeta segments and 13 reverse primers for TCR Jbeta segments. Imported from immuneACCESS, the table was reduced by TCRdb to in-frame sequences with V and J called. These copies leave out some clones; in studies compared against another copy, an unresolved V gene accounts for under half, and the cause of the remainder is not known. Within this sample are roughly 140,000 clones, with less than 85% of them counted one time only. The ten largest clones capture roughly 6% of the sample. The specimen was PBMCs. These receptors were taken from a man aged 45-60 years in good health and CMV-seropositive.

The V gene is TRBV11-3, the J gene TRBJ1-4; D is ambiguous. Germline V gene lookup returns CDR1 SGHNT and CDR2 YENEEA. Trimming removed 8 bases from V and 4 bases from J, with 11 bases in between. CDR3 length equals 13 residues. For the CDR3, the DNA is TGTGCCAGCTCCCTCGCGTTTAATGAAAAACTGTTTTTT. It translates to CASSLAFNEKLFF.

CDR3 residues: CASSWVAASGANVLTF. In DNA form, the CDR3 reads TGTGCCAGCAGCTGGGTAGCGGCCTCTGGGGCCAACGTCCTGACTTTC. V gene TRBV5-4 combines with J gene TRBJ2-6; TRBD2 might be the D (6 bases). The CDR3 sequence is 16 residues long. Deletions cut 3 bases from V and 0 bases from J, with 10 bases between. Germline V gene lookup returns CDR1 SGHNT and CDR2 YYREEE (reference sequence).

The chain recombines TRBV5-8 with TRBJ2-3; 10 nucleotides line up with TRBD1. Trimming at V came to 4 bases and at J to 8 bases, leaving 7 bases not matched to a gene. The V gene's germline CDR1 is SGHTS and CDR2 YDEGEE. The CDR3 is 14 residues long. Written as DNA, the CDR3 is TGTGCCAGCAGCGCCTGGGACAGGGGCGGTACGCAGTATTTT. Translated, it gives CASSAWDRGGTQYF.

The chain couples TRBV5-1 to TRBJ2-7, with TRBD2 matching over 12 bases. J lost 0 bases, V lost 0 bases, and 7 bases had no gene match. The CDR3 runs 18 residues. CDR1 SGHRS and CDR2 YFSETQ come from the germline V gene. Written as DNA, the CDR3 is TGCGCCAGCAGCTTGGATCCGACTAGCGGGGGAGACTCCTACGAGCAGTACTTC. Residues: CASSLDPTSGGDSYEQYF.

This clone was detected only once. V gene TRBV5-1 combines with J gene TRBJ2-2; TRBD2 matches at 11 bases. CDR1 and CDR2 from the germline V gene are SGHRS and YFSETQ. Trimming cost V 2 bases and J 4 bases; bases outside gene matches: 4. CDR3 length: 16 residues. This CDR3 reads CASSLPGLAATGELFF. The CDR3 DNA reads as TGCGCCAGCAGCTTACCGGGACTAGCGGCCACCGGGGAGCTGTTTTTT. The entire variable domain, with the rest obtained from reference TRBV5-1 and TRBJ2-2, is as follows: KAGVTQTPRYLIKTRGQQVTLSCSPISGHRSVSWYQQTPGQGLQFLFEYFSETQRNKGNFPGRFSGRQFSNSRSEMNVSTLELGDSALYLCASSLPGLAATGELFFGEGSRLTVL.

The rearrangement links TRBV28 to TRBJ1-2, with 7 bases fitting TRBD1. The CDR3 consists of 15 residues. V trimming: 3 bases; J trimming: 4 bases; junction bases outside the gene matches: 8. The germline gives CDR1 MDHEN, CDR2 SYDVKM. CDR3 bases: TGTGCCAGCAGTTTTGAGGGGGCCATGCGCTATGGCTACACCTTC. This sequence encodes CASSFEGAMRYGYTF.

The rearrangement joins TRBV4-2 to TRBJ2-1, with D possibly matching TRBD2 (5 bases). CDR1 and CDR2 from the germline V gene are LGHNA and YNFKEQ. The length of the CDR3 is 16 residues. V was clipped by 0 bases and J by 5 bases, with 14 bases between them. The CDR3: CASSQDIRTYHNEQFF. CDR3 DNA sequence: TGTGCCAGCAGCCAAGATATTAGGACTTACCACAATGAGCAGTTCTTC.

There are a few counts of this clone. The chain carries TRBV29-1 and TRBJ2-5; 10 nucleotides line up with TRBD1. The germline V gene has CDR1 SQVTM and CDR2 ANQGSEA. Trimming cost V 7 bases and J 0 bases; bases outside gene matches: 2. The CDR3 is 13 amino acids. As DNA, the CDR3 is TGCAGCGCGGACAGGGGGGACCAAGAGACCCAGTACTTC. This encodes CSADRGDQETQYF. Looking up the rest from reference TRBV29-1 and TRBJ2-5 gives the full variable domain: SAVISQKPSRDICQRGTSLTIQCQVDSQVTMMFWYRQQPGQSLTLIATANQGSEATYESGFVIDKFPISRPNLTFSTLTVSNMSPEDSSIYLCSADRGDQETQYFGPGTRLLVL.